The following is a T cell receptor (beta chain) sequence with its context. The sample originates from a study of blood T cell repertoires in COVID-19. In the study overall: From T cells, B-cell-depleted T cells, or PBMCs came the material, which was cDNA or gDNA.

In the authors' workflow: Amplified reference gene primers provided the basis for estimating nucleated cell counts. The repertoire was sequenced with immunoSEQ multiplex PCR; TCRdb's copy has only in-frame clones and lacks some. That table gives V, J and clone size, and the DNA gave D and trimming. The sample comprises over 120,000 clones, roughly four fifths of which are singletons, and 9% to 10% rests with the top ten. The CDR3 covers 15 residues. The chain is built from TRBV21-1 and TRBJ2-3; the table's D call of TRBD2 was not tested on the DNA. TRBV21-1 is an annotated pseudogene. The TCR was taken from a woman in her forties or fifties with active or convalescent COVID-19. The sequenced sample consisted of peripheral blood. The CDR3 spells CASSKERASTDTQYF. In nucleotides, the CDR3 is TGTGCCAGCAGCAAAGAGCGGGCCTCCACAGATACGCAGTATTTT.